A single sample is the source of the 29 T cell receptor beta chains below, sequenced in a study of Tregs in tolerant kidney transplant recipients. Mixed chimerism was transient after nonmyeloablative marrow transplants from related graft donors. Measured with immunoSEQ multiplex PCR; TCRdb has only the in-frame clones, and not every one. The specimen's table records thousands of clones. Sequenced material: CD8+ T cells from blood (PBMCs), taken 12 months after the transplant. The receptors here all came from a human patient who received a combined kidney and bone marrow transplant. Some T cells may have come from the graft donor.

Comment on this clone: The CDR3 end lies 3 residues beyond the end of the read and is filled in from the germline J gene. The chain joins TRBV5-1 to TRBJ2-3, with 7 nucleotides matching TRBD1. The germline CDR1 and CDR2 sequences are SGHRS and YFSETQ. The CDR3 is 16 residues long. V was pared by 4 bases and J by 1 base, with 9 bases of the junction left unmatched. CDR3 region: CASSPGDRWGTDTQYF. CDR3 bases read: TGCGCCAGCAGCCCCGGGGACAGATGGGGCACAGATACG.

Notes on this clone: The CDR3 is cut off 3 residues early in the read; its end comes from the germline J gene. The chain combines TRBV19 with TRBJ2-1, with TRBD2 matching 7 bases. V lost 5 bases and J lost 5; bases outside the gene matches: 6. Germline assignment: CDR1 LNHDA and CDR2 SQIVND (reference sequence). The CDR3 is 14 amino acids. CDR3 sequence reads: CASSWTSLDNEQFF. Partial CDR3 DNA: TGTGCCAGTAGTTGGACTAGTTTAGACAATGAG.

About this clone: The read ends 3 residues before the CDR3 terminus; that terminus is restored from the germline J gene. The V call is TRBV5-4, the J call TRBJ2-1; weak D call: TRBD1 (7 bases). The CDR3 loop spans 13 amino acids. Germline CDR1 and CDR2: SGHNT and YYREEE (reference sequence). The ends were cut back, 5 bases at V and 4 bases at J, with 10 bases in the middle. The sequenced CDR3 bases are TGTGCCAGCAGTTCAGGGGGGTACAATGAG. Protein sequence: CASSSGGYNE. The complete CDR3 sequence is CASSSGGYNEQFF.

Worth noting for this clone: The junction departs from the called germline gene at one end, perhaps through a read error. The CDR3 goes on 3 residues after the read ends, and that part is filled in from the germline J gene. This chain joins TRBV4-2 and TRBJ1-1; a weak D match, TRBD1 (5 bases). Germline V gene sequence: CDR1 LGHNA, CDR2 YNFKEQ. This CDR3 has 14 amino acids. CDR3 sequence: CASSHGRGGLAAFF. The covered CDR3 bases are TGCGCCAGCAGCCACGGGAGGGGAGGCCTCGCT.

About this clone: The missing CDR3 end, 3 residues past where the read stops, is filled in from the germline J gene. The chain employs TRBV20-1 and TRBJ2-1, with D perhaps matching TRBD2 (5 bases). Trimming shortened V by 5 bases and J by 6 bases, and 14 bases separated the two germline ends. The CDR3 loop spans 13 amino acids. The germline V gene has CDR1 DFQATT and CDR2 SNEGSKA (reference sequence). Incomplete CDR3 DNA: TGCAGTGCTCCCATTACTAGGCCCAATGAG. As protein: CSAPITRPNE. The CDR3 in its entirety is CSAPITRPNEQFF.

Incomplete CDR3 DNA: TGCGCCAGCAGTGAGAAACCAGGGGGATCCTACAATGAG. It translates to CASSEKPGGSYNE. The full CDR3 protein is CASSEKPGGSYNEQFF. The chain combines TRBV10-1 with TRBJ2-1; 7 bases match TRBD1. The CDR3 goes on 3 residues after the read ends, and that part is filled in from the germline J gene. The germline V gene encodes CDR1 WNHNN and CDR2 SYGVQD (reference sequence). This CDR3 contains 16 residues. The J segment lost 1 base and the V segment lost 2 bases, leaving 5 bases of the junction unmatched.

In the case of this clone: Sequencing ends 3 residues short of the CDR3 end; the germline J gene provides the rest. The rearrangement uses TRBV20-1 and TRBJ2-7; D unclear. V shed 1 base and J shed 0 bases, with 7 bases lying between them. The CDR3 consists of 13 residues. CDR1 and CDR2 from the germline V gene are DFQATT and SNEGSKA (reference sequence). CDR3 protein: CSARVLDSYEQYF. CDR3 bases read: TGCAGTGCTAGAGTCCTAGACTCCTACGAG.

As concerns this clone: Coverage ceases 3 residues before the CDR3 finishes, and the germline J gene fills in the end. The chain has TRBV5-1 and TRBJ2-7, with 12 positions matching TRBD2. Germline trimming cut 3 bases from V and 3 bases from J; bases unmatched to any gene: 4. CDR1 is SGHRS and CDR2 is YFSETQ in the germline V gene. This CDR3 has 15 amino acids. The CDR3 bases that were read are TGCGCCAGCAGCTGGGGGACTAGCGGGTACTACGAG. Its protein product is CASSWGTSGYYE. The whole CDR3 sequence is CASSWGTSGYYEQYF.

As concerns this clone: Read coverage stops 3 residues before the CDR3 terminus; the germline J gene supplies the remainder. The chain uses TRBV20-1 and TRBJ2-2; TRBD1 matches 7 bases. The CDR3 covers 14 residues. V shed 5 bases, J shed 5 bases, and the junction held 8 bases outside the gene matches. Germline-derived CDR1 and CDR2 are DFQATT and SNEGSKA (reference sequence). CDR3 loop: CSARVYRGTGELFF. Partial CDR3 DNA: TGCAGTGCTCGAGTTTACAGGGGAACCGGGGAG.

As for this clone: The read is 3 residues too short to cover the CDR3 end, so that end is filled in from the germline J gene. The chain has TRBV30 and TRBJ1-1; D is unresolved. The CDR3 loop spans 13 amino acids. Trimming cost V 4 bases and J 3 bases, with 12 bases left between them. Germline V CDR1 and CDR2: GTSNPN, SVGIG (reference sequence). The CDR3 DNA, read in part, is TGTGCCTGGAATGGCAGGCCCTACACTGAA. Translating it yields CAWNGRPYTE. Given in full, the CDR3 is CAWNGRPYTEAFF.

A word on this clone: Coverage ceases 3 residues before the CDR3 finishes, and the germline J gene fills in the end. V usage is TRBV7-9 and J usage is TRBJ1-2; possibly TRBD1 for D (6 bases). This CDR3 comprises 15 residues. The ends were cut back, 6 bases at V and 3 bases at J, with 17 bases in the middle. Germline CDR1 SEHNR, CDR2 FQNEAQ (reference sequence). The DNA read from the CDR3 is TGTGCCAGCAGGCGGGCCCCAGGGGATTACTATGGC. Its protein is CASRRAPGDYYG. The whole CDR3 is CASRRAPGDYYGYTF.

Of note for this clone: Coverage ceases 3 residues before the CDR3 finishes, and the germline J gene fills in the end. The rearrangement joins TRBV2 to TRBJ2-1, with 11 bases aligning to TRBD2. CDR1 is SNHLY and CDR2 is FYNNEI in the germline V gene. This CDR3 is built from 13 residues. Trimming removed 4 bases from V and 7 bases from J; junction bases left unmatched: 0. CDR3 residues: CASSGLAGNEQFF. The covered CDR3 bases are TGTGCCAGCAGTGGACTAGCGGGAAATGAG.

Comments on this clone: The read terminates 3 residues ahead of where the CDR3 ends, so the germline J gene completes it. The chain uses TRBV6-2 or TRBV6-3 and TRBJ2-1, with TRBD2 as a possible D gene (6 bases). V shed 6 bases and J shed 9 bases, with 21 bases lying between them. CDR1 is MNHEY and CDR2 is SVGEGT in the germline V gene. The CDR3 is made up of 15 amino acids. The sequenced CDR3 bases are TGTGCCAGCAGGAGATCAACCACTAGCTTTAGTGAG. Translation: CASRRSTTSFSE. The full CDR3 protein reads CASRRSTTSFSEQFF.

With regard to this clone: The CDR3 goes on 3 residues after the read ends, and that part is filled in from the germline J gene. The chain is built from TRBV14 and TRBJ2-7, with TRBD1 matching over 7 bases. Trimming took 3 bases from V and 4 from J; bases not matched to a gene: 3. Germline V CDR1 and CDR2: SGHDN, FVKESK. The CDR3 consists of 13 residues. The sequenced part of the CDR3 DNA is TGTGCCAGCAGCCAGGTACAGGGGTACGAG. Translating gives CASSQVQGYE. The whole CDR3 protein is CASSQVQGYEQYF.

On this clone: Read data end 3 residues before the CDR3 end; the end is taken from the germline J gene. The rearrangement joins TRBV6-2 or TRBV6-3 to TRBJ1-2; D uncertain. The germline V and J ends were trimmed by 6 bases and 1 base, with 9 bases remaining between them. The CDR3 is 13 amino acids. Germline CDR1 MNHEY, CDR2 SVGEGT. CDR3 DNA (partial): TGTGCCAGCAGCCCTACAGATAACTATGGC. This encodes CASSPTDNYG. The whole CDR3 sequence reads CASSPTDNYGYTF.

A word on this clone: The read comes to an end 3 residues before the CDR3 does, leaving the germline J gene to fill in the end. The V and J genes are TRBV7-6 and TRBJ2-7, with D tentatively TRBD1 (5 bases). Trimming left V 0 bases short and J 2 bases short, with 11 bases between. CDR1 is SGHVS and CDR2 is FNYEAQ in the germline V gene. The CDR3 contains 15 residues. Partial CDR3 DNA: TGTGCCAGCAGCTTAGCCTCAGGGTTGCCCTACGAG. Translated: CASSLASGLPYE. The whole CDR3 sequence reads CASSLASGLPYEQYF. Variable domain in full (rest from reference TRBV7-6 and TRBJ2-7): GAGVSQSPRYKVTKRGQDVALRCDPISGHVSLYWYRQALGQGPEFLTYFNYEAQQDKSGLPNDRFSAERPEGSISTLTIQRTEQRDSAMYRCASSLASGLPYEQYFGPGTRLTVT.

On this clone: The CDR3 extends 3 residues past the end of the read, so its final part is completed from the germline J gene. The chain carries TRBV19 and TRBJ2-7; D might be TRBD2 (5 bases). The V and J ends lost 1 base and 3 bases respectively, with 10 bases between them. This CDR3 is built from 14 residues. From germline, CDR1 is LNHDA and CDR2 SQIVND (reference sequence). The CDR3 bases that were read are TGTGCCAGTAGTATAGCCGACACTAGCTACGAG. Translation: CASSIADTSYE. The whole CDR3 is CASSIADTSYEQYF.

About this clone: The read halts 3 residues ahead of the CDR3 end, with the missing end drawn from the germline J gene. This chain links TRBV20-1 with TRBJ2-7; TRBD2 is a possible D gene (5 bases). The CDR3 sequence is 13 residues long. Germline CDR1 and CDR2: DFQATT and SNEGSKA (reference sequence). V lost 1 base and J lost 1, with 8 bases in between. CDR3 loop: CSARVPGSYEQYF. CDR3 bases read: TGCAGTGCTAGAGTCCCGGGGTCCTACGAG.

As to this clone: The CDR3 is cut off 3 residues early in the read; its end comes from the germline J gene. The chain combines TRBV20-1 with TRBJ1-2; weak D call: TRBD1 (5 bases). In germline, CDR1 is DFQATT, CDR2 SNEGSKA (reference sequence). Trimming left V 3 bases short and J 2 bases short, with 13 bases between. CDR3 size: 14 residues. The CDR3 loop reads CSARVGSGNYGYTF. CDR3 DNA, as far as it was read: TGCAGTGCTAGGGTAGGATCAGGGAACTATGGC.

With regard to this clone: The CDR3 is cut off 3 residues early in the read; its end comes from the germline J gene. J is TRBJ2-7 and V is TRBV20-1; TRBD2 matches 14 bases. This CDR3 has 15 residues. Per the germline V gene, CDR1 is DFQATT and CDR2 is SNEGSKA (reference sequence). The J segment lost 4 bases and the V segment lost 0 bases, leaving 2 bases of the junction unmatched. The CDR3 is CSARDGTSGSYEQYF. The CDR3 bases that were read are TGCAGTGCTAGAGATGGGACTAGCGGGAGTTACGAG.

The CDR3 DNA, read in part, is TGTGCCAGCAGCTTACCAGGGTCCAACGAG. Translation gives CASSLPGSNE. The whole CDR3 sequence is CASSLPGSNEQYF. The gene calls are TRBV7-9 and TRBJ2-7; TRBD1 might be the D (5 bases). The read stops 3 residues short of the end of the CDR3; the missing end is completed from the germline J gene. The CDR3 runs to 13 residues. Germline CDR1 is SEHNR and CDR2 is FQNEAQ (reference sequence). Trimming stripped 2 bases from V and 5 bases from J, with 10 bases between.

As for this clone: The DNA ends 3 residues before the CDR3 does, and the rest of the CDR3 is filled in from the germline J gene. The V call is TRBV19, the J call TRBJ2-1; no firm D call. Per germline, CDR1 LNHDA and CDR2 SQIVND (reference sequence). Trimming removed 4 bases from V and 9 bases from J, with 10 bases in between. This CDR3 has 12 amino acids. CDR3 protein: CASSTGFGEQFF. CDR3 DNA (partial): TGTGCCAGTAGTACAGGTTTCGGTGAG.

Details on this clone: Coverage ceases 3 residues before the CDR3 finishes, and the germline J gene fills in the end. The chain links TRBV20-1 to TRBJ2-3, with 7 bases that match TRBD1. This CDR3 is built from 15 residues. With V trimmed by 6 bases and J by 0 bases, 9 bases remained unmatched. Germline V lookup: CDR1 DFQATT, CDR2 SNEGSKA (reference sequence). CDR3 bases read: TGCAGTGCCACAGGGGAAGGGTCTAGCACAGATACG. Translating gives CSATGEGSSTDT. The CDR3 in full is CSATGEGSSTDTQYF.

Points on this clone: Read data end 3 residues before the CDR3 end; the end is taken from the germline J gene. This chain joins TRBV7-3 and TRBJ2-1, with TRBD2 matching 8 bases. The length of the CDR3 is 16 residues. CDR1 and CDR2 (germline): SGHTA, FQGTGA. The V and J ends lost 5 bases and 3 bases, in that order; junction bases with no gene match: 9. Incomplete CDR3 DNA: TGTGCCAGCAGCCCCATTGGAGCGGGAGACTACAATGAG. Protein: CASSPIGAGDYNE. The whole CDR3 reads CASSPIGAGDYNEQFF.

Concerning this clone: The read stops 3 residues short of the end of the CDR3; the missing end is completed from the germline J gene. The rearrangement uses TRBV7-9 and TRBJ2-3; TRBD1 agrees at 7 bases. Germline V lookup: CDR1 SEHNR, CDR2 FQNEAQ (reference sequence). This CDR3 is built from 15 residues. V lost 3 bases to trimming and J lost 2 bases; unmatched junction nucleotides: 5. The sequenced part of the CDR3 DNA is TGTGCCAGCAGCTTTACAGGGGCGAACACAGATACG. This translates into CASSFTGANTDT. The entire CDR3 reads CASSFTGANTDTQYF.

On this clone itself: With the read ending 3 residues before the CDR3 end, the germline J gene is used to fill in that end. The chain uses TRBV2 and TRBJ2-7; maybe TRBD1 (5 bases). Germline V lookup: CDR1 SNHLY, CDR2 FYNNEI. V was trimmed by 1 base and J by 3 bases, leaving 13 bases between them. CDR3 length: 15 residues. The DNA read from the CDR3 is TGTGCCAGCAGTGAAGTGGGGCCGCGAGGCTACGAG. It translates to CASSEVGPRGYE. The CDR3 as a whole reads CASSEVGPRGYEQYF.

A note on this clone: With the read ending 3 residues before the CDR3 end, the germline J gene is used to fill in that end. The chain combines TRBV20-1 with TRBJ2-7; 7 bases match TRBD1. The germline CDR1 and CDR2 sequences are DFQATT and SNEGSKA (reference sequence). Unmatched junction bases numbered 12, after V lost 3 bases and J lost 4 bases. CDR3 length equals 15 residues. The sequenced CDR3 bases are TGCAGTGCTAGGCTACCCGGGACAGTACAGTACGAG. As protein: CSARLPGTVQYE. The whole CDR3 region reads CSARLPGTVQYEQYF.

Concerning this clone: Read sequence stops 3 residues before the CDR3 end, and the germline J gene provides the missing end. The genes are TRBV4-2 and TRBJ2-7, with 7 bases matching TRBD2. After removal of 4 bases from V and 1 base from J, the junction contained 10 bases not matched to a gene. This CDR3 comprises 16 residues. Germline V CDR1 and CDR2: LGHNA, YNFKEQ. The CDR3 region is CASSLYPREMSYEQYF. Incomplete CDR3 DNA: TGTGCCAGCAGCCTTTACCCGCGGGAGATGTCCTACGAG.

A remark on this clone: The read falls 3 residues short of the CDR3 end, and the missing part is taken from the germline J gene. This chain connects TRBV4-2 to TRBJ2-7; D remains unclear. This CDR3 is 14 amino acids long. Between the trimmed V and J ends, which lost 2 bases and 2 bases, there was a span of 10 bases. Germline loops: CDR1 LGHNA, CDR2 YNFKEQ. CDR3 bases read: TGTGCCAGCAGCCAAAATATTCTAACCTACGAG. It is translated as CASSQNILTYE. The whole CDR3 is CASSQNILTYEQYF.